This TCR beta chain was documented in a study of cytomegalovirus exposure and HLA in healthy donors (dated by TCRdb to 2016 to 2017). In the study overall: In an earlier analysis of 587 of the donors, about 270 Gb of sequence data and 120 million or so unique TCR beta sequences from approximately 180 million T cells were reported. The study combined high-throughput TCR immunosequencing, statistical association of individual TCRs with disease status, and machine learning to predict cytomegalovirus infection status. The study aimed to test whether signatures of past pathogen exposure could be identified by cataloging public T cell receptors. An earlier analysis of 587 of the donors used high-throughput TCR beta sequencing to judge whether each TCR beta V gene segment behaved as functional or pseudogenic. On average, roughly 200,000 unique TCR beta nucleotide sequences were sequenced per donor among 398 genotyped donors of the cohort, with roughly a sixth of those sequences being non-productive. A later genetic analysis took genome-wide SNP genotypes for about 65% of the roughly 670 donors and used that subset as a discovery cohort. Typing coverage differed by locus: A, B, C, DRB1 and DQB1 were typed in about 629-640 donors, DQA1 in approximately 520, DPA1 in some 600, and DPB1 in approximately 450. HLA typing covered class I and class II loci at four-digit resolution. A later analysis re-examined previously published TCR beta repertoires from more than 600 donors and added high-resolution HLA genotyping to investigate patterns of TCR occurrence. Using immunosequencing, the study profiled T cell repertoires from roughly 650 subjects and related those repertoires to cytomegalovirus serostatus. A separate validation cohort of more than 100 different subjects was used in addition to the approximately 610-subject first cohort. Because of strong linkage in the cohort, roughly five DR-DQ haplotypes were treated as single units for association and clustering. An early release covering some 640 HLA-typed donors comprised about 320 gigabases of sequencing data and around 85 million unique TCR sequences. Donor age, sex, ethnicity and CMV serostatus were collected together with the repertoire data. Every discovery cohort repertoire had been produced on one sequencing platform. The later analysis used no new phenotypic data to find candidate immune exposures, relying instead on TCR beta sequences and their occurrence across donors. Of the roughly 430 genotyped donors, roughly 80% fell in the genetic ancestry cluster associated with self-reported Caucasian donors.

The cohort comprised fewer than 700 healthy bone marrow donors. All cohort members were sampled while nominally healthy, although unrecorded immune exposures were likely present. The donor tested CMV seropositive, placing the donor among the 250 to 350 seropositive members of the cohort. Every donor gave a peripheral blood sample, and the peripheral blood mononuclear cells from that sample were used for TCR beta sequencing. The Qiagen DNeasy Blood Extraction Kit was used to extract genomic DNA from the blood cell samples. The CDR3 contains 17 residues, cysteine and phenylalanine counted. Kept here is only the CDR3 DNA, which spans 51 bases and is read in frame from base 1. V is trimmed back by 0 bases and J by 4 bases, and the junction contains 12 bases that no gene match accounts for. In the germline V gene (reference sequence), CDR1 corresponds to SGHNT and CDR2 to YYREEE. Concerning this clone itself: No cognate antigen has been identified for it. Base qualities were left out, and no much larger clone turns up one base away.

Points the paper makes about the study in general: According to a later analysis, parvovirus B19, influenza, CMV and Epstein-Barr virus appeared linked to several top co-occurrence clusters. In a later genetic analysis, a missense DCLRE1C variant was associated with V-gene and J-gene trimming of TCR beta chains, and the association was replicated in an independent cohort. In the study, 150 to 200 TCR beta chains were listed as associated with cytomegalovirus. The earlier analysis of 450 to 700 of the donors excluded 15 to 20 rarely observed V segments, including chromosome 9 orphons, because counts were too low. Because HLA typing was missing for some donors at each locus, association tests included only the typed subset. Linkage disequilibrium might explain the correlated functional status among segregating V segments, but an unknown experimental factor could not be ruled out. Sequencing depth was assumed to be roughly uniform across donors in the presence/absence analyses, though that assumption may not hold. Only TCR beta chains were sequenced in this cohort, and the absence of alpha or paired-chain data limited detectable features. In a later genetic analysis, fewer N-insertions in productive TCRs were reported among donors in an Asian-associated ancestry cluster than the approximately 670-donor mean. The only immune exposure information available for the cohort was CMV serostatus. In a later analysis, the rate of TCR association differed among HLA loci, with DRB1 alleles having the most associated TCRs and HLA-C alleles having the fewest. According to the authors, the approach could potentially be generalized to other disease states and immunological phenotypes. Specific HLA alleles were associated with 15,000 to 20,000 TCR beta sequences at a false discovery rate of 0.05 in a later analysis. A cluster of highly shared sequence variants was judged likely to represent a technical artifact of the sequencing pipeline. Across donors, most TCR sequences were observed very rarely, whereas some public TCRs were present in many individuals. An earlier analysis of approximately 600 of the donors showed that most TCR beta V segments appeared in productive rearrangements either about 87% or about 30% of the time, which broadly matched IMGT annotations. A later analysis found that most CMV-associated TCR beta chains appeared HLA-restricted, with HLA associations seemingly driven largely by CMV exposure. A further reported finding was that TCR beta sequences accurately predicted the HLA-A and HLA-B alleles for most subjects in the first cohort. When HLA alleles, especially DR and DQ, strongly co-occurred, TCR associations were difficult to assign to individual alleles. The classifier was reported to diagnose cytomegalovirus status with high specificity and sensitivity in both the original cohort and the validation cohort. In a later analysis, HLA-associated TCR beta chains showed more clonal expansion and lower generation probabilities than non-associated chains that were equally common. Some IMGT-functional V segments, including TRBV6-2 and TRBV6-3, could not be told apart with the 87-base-pair reads, so those segments were excluded. A few of the identified cytomegalovirus-associated TCR beta chains were confirmed in vitro to be specific for cytomegalovirus antigens.

Library generation was performed with the immunoSEQ multiplex PCR assay. For the multiplex PCR, a mixture combining 60 forward primers for TCR Vbeta segments and 13 reverse primers for TCR Jbeta segments was used. The CDR3 region of rearranged TCR beta genes was amplified from genomic DNA by a multiplex PCR assay. On the Illumina HiSeq System, the amplified TCR beta libraries were sequenced as 87-base-pair reads. Per the source publication's procedure: In a later analysis, some 80 million unique TCR beta chains were counted across the roughly 700 repertoires, and approximately 11 million of these chains were shared by at least two donors. A nearest-neighbor algorithm error-corrected the raw reads and collapsed the reads into unique sequences, merging closely related sequences to remove PCR and sequencing errors. V, D and J gene segments were assigned by aligning CDR3 sequences to IMGT reference sequences. For a sequence to be retained, a match of at least six nucleotides was required to both a V gene segment and a J gene segment. A rearrangement was called productive if the CDR3 had no stop codons and remained in frame with V and J, and every other rearrangement was called non-productive. CDR3 was defined by IMGT convention, running from the second conserved V-encoded cysteine to the conserved J-encoded phenylalanine. In an earlier analysis of approximately 500 of the donors, sequences lacking an unambiguous match to a single V gene segment were excluded. An earlier analysis of fewer than 650 of the donors classified V segments as functional when productive rearrangements were above 56.7% and as segregating when the standard deviation between donors was above 5%. To diagnose cytomegalovirus status from the catalog of TCR beta chain sequences, a statistical classification framework was built. In a later analysis, V and J genes were assigned by comparing TCR nucleotide sequences against IMGT/GENE-DB human TR gene sequences. In a later analysis, CDR3 sequences and most-parsimonious VDJ recombination scenarios were assigned using the TCRdist pipeline. In a later analysis, each TCR beta chain was defined by its CDR3 amino acid sequence together with its V-gene family, and reads without a unique V-gene family were excluded. To address suspected cross-contamination and a sequencing artifact, a later analysis removed approximately 590 highly shared, low-generation-probability nucleotide sequences. In a later analysis, a clonal expansion index for each public chain was calculated from normalized within-repertoire ranks of inferred template counts. A later analysis computed generation probabilities with a VDJ recombination model fitted to out-of-frame rearrangements, and checked the results against IGoR. In a later analysis, hypergeometric tests were used to score TCR-TCR, TCR-HLA and TCR-CMV co-occurrence, with a repertoire-size bias correction applied to TCR pairs. To estimate false discovery rates, a later analysis permuted the HLA or CMV assignments 20 times. In a later analysis, co-occurring TCRs were grouped with DBSCAN, and TCRdist sequence similarity was added when clustering was performed within HLA-allele-positive subsets. Repertoires with fewer than 30,000 or more than 120,000 public chains, plus five repertoires with anomalous nucleotide sharing, were excluded from co-occurrence clustering. TCRdb retrieved this table from immuneACCESS and kept in-frame rearrangements only. Not all clones are present; in checked studies, unresolved V genes account for under half, and no reason is known for the remainder. V and J calls and clone size follow that table, whereas D and trimming were derived from the DNA. The sample table contains around 60,000 clones; only one count was recorded for about 81% of them. 45% to 60% of the sample comes from the top ten.

The receptor comes from a man aged 50 to 59 in good health and CMV-seropositive. Sequenced sample: PBMCs. The V and J genes are TRBV5-4 and TRBJ1-2; TRBD1 aligns with 7 central bases. CDR3 sequence: CASSLGTTGAQGYGYTF. The bases read TGTGCCAGCAGCTTGGGAACTACAGGGGCCCAGGGCTATGGCTACACCTTC.